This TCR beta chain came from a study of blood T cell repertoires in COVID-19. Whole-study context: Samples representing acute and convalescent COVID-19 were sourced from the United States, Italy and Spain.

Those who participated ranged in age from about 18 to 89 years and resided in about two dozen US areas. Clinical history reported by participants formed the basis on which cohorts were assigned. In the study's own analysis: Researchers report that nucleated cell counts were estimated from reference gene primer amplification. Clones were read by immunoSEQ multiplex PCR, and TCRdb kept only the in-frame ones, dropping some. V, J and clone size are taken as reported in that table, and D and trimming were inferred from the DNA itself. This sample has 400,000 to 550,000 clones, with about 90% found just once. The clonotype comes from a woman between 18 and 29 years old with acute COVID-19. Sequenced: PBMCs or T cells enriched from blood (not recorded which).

As DNA, the CDR3 is TGTGCCAGCTTCCAGGGGAACACTGAAGCTTTCTTT. This encodes CASFQGNTEAFF. The chain employs TRBV6-5 and TRBJ1-1; D is possibly TRBD1 (5 bases). Trimming stripped 8 bases from V and 1 base from J, with 8 bases between. CDR1 and CDR2 (germline): MNHEY, SVGAGI. CDR3 length: 12 residues.